This T cell receptor (beta chain) was recorded in a study of tumor-infiltrating lymphocytes in primary liver carcinoma. As for the study in general: Patients included men and women of 30 to 69 years. Study-wide results and caveats: Top-250-clone fractions were significantly higher in tumors than in blood (p = 0.039).

Germline CDR1 is SGHVS and CDR2 is FQNEAQ. The CDR3 contains 15 residues. V lost 2 bases to trimming and J lost 9 bases, with 18 bases between them. Total RNA amounting to about 520 ng was the source from which TCR beta cDNA was made with a constant-region primer. TCR beta libraries came from three nested multiplex PCR rounds using slightly modified ARM-PCR. TRBV1-TRBV30 forward primers and a C-beta reverse primer were used in the first two PCR rounds, which each ran for around 10 cycles. Via MiXCR, TCRdb re-called the multiplex PCR reads, giving one row per CDR3 protein. This table holds 310,000 or so distinct CDR3 sequences, about 65% found once. Turning to this clonotype: Its antigen is not known.

Germline DNA was extracted too, while blood RNA derived from unsorted whole blood. Before surgery, approximately 4 milliliters of EDTA blood were taken. This rearrangement joins TRBV7-8 to TRBJ2-3; a possible D gene is TRBD1 (6 bases). The sample comprised peripheral blood. The sequence came from a man in his forties with primary liver carcinoma and hepatitis B virus infection. CDR3 in amino acids: CASSLYRDLTGTQYF. DNA for the CDR3: TGTGCCAGCAGCTTATACAGGGATCTCACAGGAACGCAGTATTTT.